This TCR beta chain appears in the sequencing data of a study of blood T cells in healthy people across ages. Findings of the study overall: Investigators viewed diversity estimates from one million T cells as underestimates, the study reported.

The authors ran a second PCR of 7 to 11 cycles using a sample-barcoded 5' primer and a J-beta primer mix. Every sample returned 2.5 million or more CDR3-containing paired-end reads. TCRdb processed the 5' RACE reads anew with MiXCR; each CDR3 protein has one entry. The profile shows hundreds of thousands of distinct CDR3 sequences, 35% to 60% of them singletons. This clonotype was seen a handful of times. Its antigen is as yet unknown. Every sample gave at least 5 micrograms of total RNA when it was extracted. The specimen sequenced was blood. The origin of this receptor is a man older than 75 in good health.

CDR3 coding DNA: TGTGCCAGCAGCCCGGGACTAGGGACCTACAATGAGCAGTTCTTC. This codes for CASSPGLGTYNEQFF. The rearrangement uses TRBV7-2 and TRBJ2-1; 8 positions agree with TRBD2. CDR1 SGHTA and CDR2 FQGNSA come from the germline V gene. The CDR3 runs to 15 residues. V dropped 5 bases and J dropped 2; count of bases not matched to a gene: 5.